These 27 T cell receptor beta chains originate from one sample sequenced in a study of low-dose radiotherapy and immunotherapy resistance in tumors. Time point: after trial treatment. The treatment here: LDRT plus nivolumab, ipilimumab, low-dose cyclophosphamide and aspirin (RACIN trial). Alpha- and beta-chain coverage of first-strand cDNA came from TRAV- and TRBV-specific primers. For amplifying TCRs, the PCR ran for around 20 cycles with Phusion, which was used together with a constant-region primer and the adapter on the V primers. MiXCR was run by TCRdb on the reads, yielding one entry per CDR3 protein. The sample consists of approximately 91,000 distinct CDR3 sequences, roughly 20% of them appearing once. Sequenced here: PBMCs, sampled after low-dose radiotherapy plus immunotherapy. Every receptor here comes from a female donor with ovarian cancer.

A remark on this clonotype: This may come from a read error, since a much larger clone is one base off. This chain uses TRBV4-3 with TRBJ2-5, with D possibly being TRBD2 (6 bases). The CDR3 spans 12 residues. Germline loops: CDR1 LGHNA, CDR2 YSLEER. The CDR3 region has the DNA TGCGCCAGCAGCCATTCGGGAGAGACCCAGTGCTTC. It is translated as CASSHSGETQCF.

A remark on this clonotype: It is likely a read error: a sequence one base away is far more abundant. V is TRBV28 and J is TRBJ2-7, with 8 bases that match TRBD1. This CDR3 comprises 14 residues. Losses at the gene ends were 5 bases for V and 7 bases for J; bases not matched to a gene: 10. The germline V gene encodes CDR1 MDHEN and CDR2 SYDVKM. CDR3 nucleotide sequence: TGTGCCAGCAGTAGCGGACAGGGTTTGGATGAGCAGTACTTC. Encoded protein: CASSSGQGLDEQYF.

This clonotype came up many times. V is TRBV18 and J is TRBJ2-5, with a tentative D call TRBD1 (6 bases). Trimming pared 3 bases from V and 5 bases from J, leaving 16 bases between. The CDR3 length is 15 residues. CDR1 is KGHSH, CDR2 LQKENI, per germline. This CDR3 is CASSPPGRGEETQYF. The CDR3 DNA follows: TGTGCCAGCTCACCCCCGGGCAGGGGCGAGGAGACCCAGTACTTC. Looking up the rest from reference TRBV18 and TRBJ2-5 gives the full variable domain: NAGVMQNPRHLVRRRGQEARLRCSPMKGHSHVYWYRQLPEEGLKFMVYLQKENIIDESGMPKERFSAEFPKEGPSILRIQQVVRGDSAAYFCASSPPGRGEETQYFGPGTRLLVL.

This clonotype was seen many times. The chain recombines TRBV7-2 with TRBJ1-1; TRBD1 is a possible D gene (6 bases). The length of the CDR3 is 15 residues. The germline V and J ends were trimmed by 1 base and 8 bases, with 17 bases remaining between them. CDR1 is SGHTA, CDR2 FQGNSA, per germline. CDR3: CASSLERRGLGEAFF. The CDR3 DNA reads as TGTGCCAGCAGCTTAGAGCGCAGGGGCCTGGGCGAAGCTTTCTTT.

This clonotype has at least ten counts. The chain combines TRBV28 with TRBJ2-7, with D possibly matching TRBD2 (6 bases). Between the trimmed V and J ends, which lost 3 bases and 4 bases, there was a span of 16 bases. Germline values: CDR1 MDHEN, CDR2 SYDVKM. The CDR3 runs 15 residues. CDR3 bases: TGTGCCAGCAGTTTCCATCGGACGGGGGAATACGAGCAGTACTTC. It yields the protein CASSFHRTGEYEQYF.

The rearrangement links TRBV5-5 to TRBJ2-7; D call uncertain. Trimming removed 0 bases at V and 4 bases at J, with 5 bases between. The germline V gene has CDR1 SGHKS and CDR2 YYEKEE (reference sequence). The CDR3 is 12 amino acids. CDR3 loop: CASSLARYEQYF. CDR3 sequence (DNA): TGTGCCAGCAGCTTGGCCCGATACGAGCAGTACTTC.

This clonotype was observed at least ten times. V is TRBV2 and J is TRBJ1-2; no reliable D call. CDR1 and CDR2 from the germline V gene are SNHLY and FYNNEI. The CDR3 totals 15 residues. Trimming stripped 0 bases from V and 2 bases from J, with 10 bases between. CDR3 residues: CASSEAFWENYGYTF. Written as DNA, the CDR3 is TGTGCCAGCAGTGAAGCGTTTTGGGAAAACTATGGCTACACCTTC.

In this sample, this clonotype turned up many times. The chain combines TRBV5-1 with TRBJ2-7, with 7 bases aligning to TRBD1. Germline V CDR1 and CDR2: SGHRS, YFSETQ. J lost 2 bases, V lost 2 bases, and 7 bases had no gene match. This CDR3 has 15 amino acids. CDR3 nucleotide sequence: TGCGCCAGCAGCTTTACAGGGGCCAGTACCTACGAGCAGTACTTC. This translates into CASSFTGASTYEQYF.

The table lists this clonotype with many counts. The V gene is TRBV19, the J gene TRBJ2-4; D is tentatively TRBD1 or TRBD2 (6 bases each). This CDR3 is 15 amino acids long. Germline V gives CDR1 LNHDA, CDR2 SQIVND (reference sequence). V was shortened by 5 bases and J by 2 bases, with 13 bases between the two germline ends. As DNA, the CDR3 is TGTGCCAGTAGTGGAGGGGGGCCCCCCAAAAACATTCAGTACTTC. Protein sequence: CASSGGGPPKNIQYF.

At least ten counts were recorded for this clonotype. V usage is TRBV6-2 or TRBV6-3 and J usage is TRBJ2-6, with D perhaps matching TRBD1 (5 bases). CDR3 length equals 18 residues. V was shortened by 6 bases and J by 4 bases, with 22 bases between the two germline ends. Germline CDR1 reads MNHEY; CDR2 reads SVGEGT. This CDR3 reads CASSPFQGTVGGANVLTF. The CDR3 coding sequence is TGTGCCAGCAGCCCCTTCCAGGGTACGGTGGGCGGGGCCAACGTCCTGACTTTC.

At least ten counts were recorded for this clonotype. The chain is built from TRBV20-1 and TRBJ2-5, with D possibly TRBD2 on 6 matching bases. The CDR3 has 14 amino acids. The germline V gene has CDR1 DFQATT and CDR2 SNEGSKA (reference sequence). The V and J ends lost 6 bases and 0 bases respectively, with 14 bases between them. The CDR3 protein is CSARPGVYQETQYF. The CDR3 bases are TGCAGTGCCCGGCCGGGGGTATACCAAGAGACCCAGTACTTC.

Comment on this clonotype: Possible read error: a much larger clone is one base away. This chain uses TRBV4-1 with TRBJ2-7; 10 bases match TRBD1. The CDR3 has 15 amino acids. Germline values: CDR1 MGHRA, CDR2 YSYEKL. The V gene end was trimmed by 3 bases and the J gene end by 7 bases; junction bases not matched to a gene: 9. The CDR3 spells CASSQTGGLNNEQYF. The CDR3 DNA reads TGCGCCAGCAGCCAGACAGGGGGCTTGAACAATGAGCAGTACTTC.

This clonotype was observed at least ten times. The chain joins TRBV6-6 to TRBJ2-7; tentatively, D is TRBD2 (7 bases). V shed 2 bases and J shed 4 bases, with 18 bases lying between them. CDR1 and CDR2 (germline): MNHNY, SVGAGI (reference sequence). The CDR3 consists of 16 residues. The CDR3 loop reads CASSYRGVAGAYEQYF. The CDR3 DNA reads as TGTGCCAGCAGTTACCGGGGTGTCGCGGGGGCTTACGAGCAGTACTTC.

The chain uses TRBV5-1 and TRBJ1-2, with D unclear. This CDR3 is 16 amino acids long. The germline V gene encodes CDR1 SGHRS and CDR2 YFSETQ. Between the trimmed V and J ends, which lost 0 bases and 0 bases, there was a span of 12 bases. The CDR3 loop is CASSLEPLSTNYGYTF. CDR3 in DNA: TGCGCCAGCAGCTTGGAGCCGCTATCCACTAACTATGGCTACACCTTC.

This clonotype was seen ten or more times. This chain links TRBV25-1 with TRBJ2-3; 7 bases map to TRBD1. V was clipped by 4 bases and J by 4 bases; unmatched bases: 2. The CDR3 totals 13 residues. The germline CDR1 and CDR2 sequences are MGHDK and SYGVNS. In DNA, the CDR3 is TGTGCCAGCAGTGTGGGGACAGCAGATACGCAGTATTTT. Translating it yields CASSVGTADTQYF.

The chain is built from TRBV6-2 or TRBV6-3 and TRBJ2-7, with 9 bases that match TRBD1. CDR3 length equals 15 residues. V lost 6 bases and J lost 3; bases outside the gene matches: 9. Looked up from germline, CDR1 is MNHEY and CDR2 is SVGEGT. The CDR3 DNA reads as TGTGCCAGCAGGGAAACAGGGGGCGGGAGCTACGAGCAGTACTTC. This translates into CASRETGGGSYEQYF.

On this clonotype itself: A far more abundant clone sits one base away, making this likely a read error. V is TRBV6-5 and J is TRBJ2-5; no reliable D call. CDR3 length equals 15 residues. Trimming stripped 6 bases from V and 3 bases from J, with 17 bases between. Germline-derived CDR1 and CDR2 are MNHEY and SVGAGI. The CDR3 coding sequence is TGTGCCAGCAGAATGGATACAGTAGTCAAAGAGACCCAGTACTTC. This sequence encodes CASRMDTVVKETQYF.

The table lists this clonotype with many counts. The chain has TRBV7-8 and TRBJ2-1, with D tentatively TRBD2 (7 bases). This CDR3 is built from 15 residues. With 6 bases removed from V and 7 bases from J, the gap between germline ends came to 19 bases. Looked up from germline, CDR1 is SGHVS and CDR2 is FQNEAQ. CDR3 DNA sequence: TGTGCCAGCAGTCATAGGGGGGGAATCGGGAATGAGCAGTTCTTC. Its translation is CASSHRGGIGNEQFF.

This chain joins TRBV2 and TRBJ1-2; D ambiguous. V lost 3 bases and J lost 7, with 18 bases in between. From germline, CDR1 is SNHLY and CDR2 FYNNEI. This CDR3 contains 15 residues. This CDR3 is CASSEVPTDTGGYTF. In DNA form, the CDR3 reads TGTGCCAGCAGTGAGGTCCCGACCGATACGGGTGGCTACACCTTC.

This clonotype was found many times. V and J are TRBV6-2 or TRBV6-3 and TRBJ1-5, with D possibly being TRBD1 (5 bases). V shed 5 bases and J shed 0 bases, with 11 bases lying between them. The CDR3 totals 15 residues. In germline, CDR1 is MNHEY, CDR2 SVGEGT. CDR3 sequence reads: CASSPGTVSNQPQHF. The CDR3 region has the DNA TGTGCCAGCAGTCCCGGGACGGTTAGCAATCAGCCCCAGCATTTT.

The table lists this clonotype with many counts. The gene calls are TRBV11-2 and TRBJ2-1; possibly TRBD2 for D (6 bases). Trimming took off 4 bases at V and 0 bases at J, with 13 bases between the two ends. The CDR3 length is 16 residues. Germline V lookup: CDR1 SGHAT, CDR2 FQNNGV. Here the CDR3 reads CASSSTAGLSYNEQFF. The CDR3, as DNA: TGTGCCAGCAGCTCTACTGCGGGACTCTCCTACAATGAGCAGTTCTTC.

CDR3 residues: CASSLDRGRQTEAFF. The CDR3 DNA reads as TGCGCCAGCAGCCTAGACAGGGGGCGACAGACTGAAGCTTTCTTT. The V gene is TRBV5-1, the J gene TRBJ1-1; the match to TRBD1 covers 10 bases. J gave up 5 bases and V 4 bases, and 8 bases lay outside the gene matches. The CDR3 is made up of 15 amino acids. CDR1 and CDR2 from the germline V gene are SGHRS and YFSETQ.

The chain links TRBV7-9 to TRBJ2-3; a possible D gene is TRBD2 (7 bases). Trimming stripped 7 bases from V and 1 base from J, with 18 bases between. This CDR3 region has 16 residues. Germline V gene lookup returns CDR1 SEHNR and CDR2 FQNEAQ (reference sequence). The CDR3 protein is CASMLLRGAGTDTQYF. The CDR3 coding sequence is TGTGCCAGCATGCTATTACGGGGGGCGGGCACAGATACGCAGTATTTT.

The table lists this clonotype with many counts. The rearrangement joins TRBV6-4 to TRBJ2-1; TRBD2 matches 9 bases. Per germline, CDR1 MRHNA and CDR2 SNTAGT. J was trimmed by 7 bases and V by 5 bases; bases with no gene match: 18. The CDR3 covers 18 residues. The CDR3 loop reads CASSSRGSAGGPGNEQFF. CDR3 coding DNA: TGTGCCAGCAGTTCGAGAGGGTCGGCGGGAGGGCCGGGAAATGAGCAGTTCTTC.

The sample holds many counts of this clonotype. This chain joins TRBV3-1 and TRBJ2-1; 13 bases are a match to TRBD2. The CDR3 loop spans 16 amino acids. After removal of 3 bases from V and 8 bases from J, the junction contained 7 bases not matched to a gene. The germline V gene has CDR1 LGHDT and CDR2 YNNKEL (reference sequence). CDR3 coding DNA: TGTGCCAGCAGCCATCCCGGACTAGCGGGAGTTTATGAGCAGTTCTTC. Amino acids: CASSHPGLAGVYEQFF.

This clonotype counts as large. The CDR3 DNA follows: TGTGCCAGCAGCCCTCTTTCCATGAACACTGAAGCTTTCTTT. It is translated as CASSPLSMNTEAFF. The chain couples TRBV12-3 or TRBV12-4 to TRBJ1-1; D remains unclear. CDR3 length: 14 amino acids. Trimming pared 6 bases from V and 0 bases from J, leaving 11 bases between.

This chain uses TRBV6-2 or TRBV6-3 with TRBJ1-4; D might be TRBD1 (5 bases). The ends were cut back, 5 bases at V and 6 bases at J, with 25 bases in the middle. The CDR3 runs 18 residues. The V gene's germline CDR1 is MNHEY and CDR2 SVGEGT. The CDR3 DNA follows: TGTGCCAGCAGTGAAGCCTTGGACACCTACCTTCGGCATGAAAAACTGTTTTTT. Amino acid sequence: CASSEALDTYLRHEKLFF.